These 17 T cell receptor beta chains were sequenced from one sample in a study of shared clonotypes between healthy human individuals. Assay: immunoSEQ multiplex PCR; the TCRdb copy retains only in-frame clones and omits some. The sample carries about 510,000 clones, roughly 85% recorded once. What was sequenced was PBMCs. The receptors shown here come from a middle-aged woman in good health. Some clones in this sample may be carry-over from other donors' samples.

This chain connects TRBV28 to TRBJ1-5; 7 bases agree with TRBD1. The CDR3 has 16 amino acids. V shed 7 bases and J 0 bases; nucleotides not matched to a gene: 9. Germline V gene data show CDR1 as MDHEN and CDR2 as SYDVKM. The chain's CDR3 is CASTIDRDYSNQPQHF. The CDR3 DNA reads TGTGCCAGCACCATAGACAGGGACTATAGCAATCAGCCCCAGCATTTT.

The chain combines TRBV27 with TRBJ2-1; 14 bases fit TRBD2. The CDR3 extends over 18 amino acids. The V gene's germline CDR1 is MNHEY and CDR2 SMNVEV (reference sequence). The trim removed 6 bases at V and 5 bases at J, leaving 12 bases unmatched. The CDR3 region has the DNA TGTGCCAGCAGCTGGTCAACAGGGACTAGCGGGAGCCACAATGAGCAGTTCTTC. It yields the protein CASSWSTGTSGSHNEQFF.

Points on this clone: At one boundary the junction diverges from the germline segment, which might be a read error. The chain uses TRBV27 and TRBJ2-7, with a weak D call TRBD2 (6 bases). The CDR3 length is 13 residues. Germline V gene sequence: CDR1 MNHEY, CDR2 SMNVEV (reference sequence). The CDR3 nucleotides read TGTACCAGCAGTTTAGGGAGGAACTACGAGCAGTACTTC. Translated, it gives CTSSLGRNYEQYF.

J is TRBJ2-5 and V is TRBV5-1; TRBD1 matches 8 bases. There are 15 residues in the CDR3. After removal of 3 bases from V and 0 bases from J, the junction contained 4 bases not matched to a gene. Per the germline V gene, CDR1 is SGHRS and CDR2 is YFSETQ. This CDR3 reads CASSSPDRDQETQYF. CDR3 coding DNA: TGCGCCAGCAGCTCCCCGGACAGGGACCAAGAGACCCAGTACTTC. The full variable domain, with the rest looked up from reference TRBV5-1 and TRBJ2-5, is KAGVTQTPRYLIKTRGQQVTLSCSPISGHRSVSWYQQTPGQGLQFLFEYFSETQRNKGNFPGRFSGRQFSNSRSEMNVSTLELGDSALYLCASSSPDRDQETQYFGPGTRLLVL.

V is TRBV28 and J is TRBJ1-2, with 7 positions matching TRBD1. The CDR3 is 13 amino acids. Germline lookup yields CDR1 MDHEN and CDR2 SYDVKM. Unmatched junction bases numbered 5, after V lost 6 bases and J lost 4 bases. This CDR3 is CASRPRQGYGYTF. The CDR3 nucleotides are TGTGCCAGCAGACCACGACAGGGCTATGGCTACACCTTC.

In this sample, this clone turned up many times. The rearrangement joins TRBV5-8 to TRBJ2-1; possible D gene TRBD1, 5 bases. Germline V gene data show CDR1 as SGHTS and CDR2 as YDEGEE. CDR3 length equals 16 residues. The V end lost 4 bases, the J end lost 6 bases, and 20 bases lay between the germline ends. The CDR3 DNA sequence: TGTGCCAGCAGCGCTGGGGTACACAGGACACTCAATGAGCAGTTCTTC. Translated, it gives CASSAGVHRTLNEQFF. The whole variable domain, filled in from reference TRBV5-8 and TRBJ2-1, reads EAGVTQSPTHLIKTRGQQATLRCSPISGHTSVYWYQQALGLGLQFLLWYDEGEERNRGNFPPRFSGRQFPNYSSELNVNALELEDSALYLCASSAGVHRTLNEQFFGPGTRLTVL.

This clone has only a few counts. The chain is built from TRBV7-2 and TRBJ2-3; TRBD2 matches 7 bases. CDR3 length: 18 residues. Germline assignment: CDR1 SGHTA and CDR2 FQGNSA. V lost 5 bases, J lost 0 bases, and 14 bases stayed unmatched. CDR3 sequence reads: CASSQRGAEGTSTDTQYF. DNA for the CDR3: TGTGCCAGCAGCCAGCGGGGCGCGGAGGGGACTAGCACAGATACGCAGTATTTT. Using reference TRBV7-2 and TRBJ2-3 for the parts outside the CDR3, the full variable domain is GAGVSQSPSNKVTEKGKDVELRCDPISGHTALYWYRQSLGQGLEFLIYFQGNSAPDKSGLPSDRFSAERTGGSVSTLTIQRTQQEDSAVYLCASSQRGAEGTSTDTQYFGPGTRLTVL.

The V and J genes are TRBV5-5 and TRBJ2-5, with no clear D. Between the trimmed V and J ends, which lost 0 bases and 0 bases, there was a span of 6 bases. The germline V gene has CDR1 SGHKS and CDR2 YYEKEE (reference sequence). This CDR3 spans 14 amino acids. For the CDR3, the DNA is TGTGCCAGCAGCTTGGGGCCCCACCAAGAGACCCAGTACTTC. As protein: CASSLGPHQETQYF.

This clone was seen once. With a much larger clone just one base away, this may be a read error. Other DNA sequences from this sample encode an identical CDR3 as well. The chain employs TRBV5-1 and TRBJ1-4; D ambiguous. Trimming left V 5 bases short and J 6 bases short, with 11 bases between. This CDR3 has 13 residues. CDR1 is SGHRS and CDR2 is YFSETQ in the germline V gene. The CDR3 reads CASRDGTDEKLFF. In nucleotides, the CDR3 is TGCGCCAGCAGGGACGGAACAGATGAAAAACTGTTTTTT. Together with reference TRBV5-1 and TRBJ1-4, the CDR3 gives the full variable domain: KAGVTQTPRYLIKTRGQQVTLSCSPISGHRSVSWYQQTPGQGLQFLFEYFSETQRNKGNFPGRFSGRQFSNSRSEMNVSTLELGDSALYLCASRDGTDEKLFFGSGTQLSVL.

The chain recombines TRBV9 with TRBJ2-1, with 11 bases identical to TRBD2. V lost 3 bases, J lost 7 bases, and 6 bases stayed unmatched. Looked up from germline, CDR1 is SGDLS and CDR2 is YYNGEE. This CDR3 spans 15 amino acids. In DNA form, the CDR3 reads TGTGCCAGCAGCGCAACTAGCGGGAGCACTAATGAGCAGTTCTTC. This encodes CASSATSGSTNEQFF. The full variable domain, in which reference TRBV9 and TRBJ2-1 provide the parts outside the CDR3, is DSGVTQTPKHLITATGQRVTLRCSPRSGDLSVYWYQQSLDQGLQFLIQYYNGEERAKGNILERFSAQQFPDLHSELNLSSLELGDSALYFCASSATSGSTNEQFFGPGTRLTVL.

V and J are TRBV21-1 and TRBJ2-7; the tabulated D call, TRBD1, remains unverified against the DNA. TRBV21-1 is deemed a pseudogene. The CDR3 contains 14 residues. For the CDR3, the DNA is TGTGCCAGCAGCATCATGGACAGGGGGTACGAGCAGTACTTC. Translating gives CASSIMDRGYEQYF.

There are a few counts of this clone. The CDR3 spells CASSLRRDEQYF. The DNA of the CDR3 is TGTGCCAGCAGCTTACGCAGGGACGAGCAGTACTTC. The chain has TRBV7-9 and TRBJ2-7; possible D gene TRBD1, 5 bases. Deletions cut 2 bases from V and 5 bases from J, with 7 bases between. This CDR3 contains 12 residues. The germline gives CDR1 SEHNR, CDR2 FQNEAQ (reference sequence).

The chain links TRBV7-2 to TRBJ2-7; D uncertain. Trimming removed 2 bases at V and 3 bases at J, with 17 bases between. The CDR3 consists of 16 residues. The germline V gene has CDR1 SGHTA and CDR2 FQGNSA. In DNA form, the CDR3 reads TGTGCCAGCAGCTTATTCGACTCCGGAAACGGCTACGAGCAGTACTTC. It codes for CASSLFDSGNGYEQYF.

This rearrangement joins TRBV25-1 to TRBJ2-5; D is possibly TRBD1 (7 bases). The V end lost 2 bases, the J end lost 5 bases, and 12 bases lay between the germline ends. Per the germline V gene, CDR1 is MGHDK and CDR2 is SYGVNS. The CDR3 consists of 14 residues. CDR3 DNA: TGTGCCAGCAGTGAAGCGGGACAGCGTGAGACCCAGTACTTC. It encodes CASSEAGQRETQYF.

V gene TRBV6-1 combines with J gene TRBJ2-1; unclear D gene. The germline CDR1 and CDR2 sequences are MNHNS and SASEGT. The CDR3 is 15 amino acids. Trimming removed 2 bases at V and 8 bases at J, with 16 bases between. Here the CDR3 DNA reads TGTGCCAGCAGTGAAAGGGCCTTGCCCCTGTATGAGCAGTTCTTC. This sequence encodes CASSERALPLYEQFF.

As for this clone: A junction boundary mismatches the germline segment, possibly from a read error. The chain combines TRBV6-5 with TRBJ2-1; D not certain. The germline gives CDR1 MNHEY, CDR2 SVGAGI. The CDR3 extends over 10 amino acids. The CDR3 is CASSYTVSVF. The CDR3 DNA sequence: TGTGCCAGCAGTTATACAGTGTCGGTCTTC.

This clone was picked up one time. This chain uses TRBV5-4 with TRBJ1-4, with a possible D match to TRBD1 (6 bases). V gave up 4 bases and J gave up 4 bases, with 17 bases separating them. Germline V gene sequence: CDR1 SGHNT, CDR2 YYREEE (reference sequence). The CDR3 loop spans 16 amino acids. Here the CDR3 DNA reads TGTGCCAGCAGCCAAAGAAAGACAGGTGGTAATGAAAAACTGTTTTTT. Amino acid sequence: CASSQRKTGGNEKLFF.